This TCR beta chain was observed in a study of blood T cell repertoires in COVID-19. The CDR3 extends over 13 amino acids. Deletions cut 5 bases from V and 3 bases from J, with 9 bases between. Germline V gene data show CDR1 as SGDLS and CDR2 as YYNGEE. Libraries were prepared by immunoSEQ multiplex PCR; TCRdb keeps only in-frame clonotypes and omits some of them. The data contain 50,000 or so clones, roughly 85% of them singletons. This sequence joins TRBV9 and TRBJ1-3; D is undetermined. The sample comprised peripheral blood. This receptor was identified in a man in his 70s with acute or convalescent COVID-19. The CDR3 sequence: CASSSPSGNTIYF. The CDR3 nucleotides are TGTGCCAGCAGTTCGCCCAGTGGAAACACCATATATTTT.